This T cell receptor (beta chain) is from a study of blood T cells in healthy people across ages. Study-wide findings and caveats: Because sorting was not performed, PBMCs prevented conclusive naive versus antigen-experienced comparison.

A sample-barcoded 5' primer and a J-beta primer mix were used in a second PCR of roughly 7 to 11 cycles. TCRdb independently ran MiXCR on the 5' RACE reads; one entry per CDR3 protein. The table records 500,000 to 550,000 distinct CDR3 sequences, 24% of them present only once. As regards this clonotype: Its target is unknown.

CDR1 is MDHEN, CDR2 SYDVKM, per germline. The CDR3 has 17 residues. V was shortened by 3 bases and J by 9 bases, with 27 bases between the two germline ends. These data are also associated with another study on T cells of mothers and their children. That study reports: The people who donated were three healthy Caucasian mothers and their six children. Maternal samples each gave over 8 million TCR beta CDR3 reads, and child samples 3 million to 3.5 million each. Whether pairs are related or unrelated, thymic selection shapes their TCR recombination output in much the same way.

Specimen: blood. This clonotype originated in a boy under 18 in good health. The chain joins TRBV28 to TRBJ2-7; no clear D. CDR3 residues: CASSFNTAPAPFRRQYF. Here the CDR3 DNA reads TGTGCCAGCAGTTTCAATACTGCGCCTGCGCCGTTCAGAAGGCAGTACTTC.